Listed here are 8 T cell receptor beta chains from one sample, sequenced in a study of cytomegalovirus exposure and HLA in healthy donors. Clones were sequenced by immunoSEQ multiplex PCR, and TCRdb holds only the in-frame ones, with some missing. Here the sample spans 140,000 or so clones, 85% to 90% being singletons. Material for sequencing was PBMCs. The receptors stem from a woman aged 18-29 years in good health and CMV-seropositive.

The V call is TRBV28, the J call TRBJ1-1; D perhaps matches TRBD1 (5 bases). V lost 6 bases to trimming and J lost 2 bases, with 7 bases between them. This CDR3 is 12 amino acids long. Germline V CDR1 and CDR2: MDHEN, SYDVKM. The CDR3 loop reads CASSQGNTEAFF. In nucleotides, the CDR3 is TGTGCCAGCAGCCAGGGAAACACTGAAGCTTTCTTT.

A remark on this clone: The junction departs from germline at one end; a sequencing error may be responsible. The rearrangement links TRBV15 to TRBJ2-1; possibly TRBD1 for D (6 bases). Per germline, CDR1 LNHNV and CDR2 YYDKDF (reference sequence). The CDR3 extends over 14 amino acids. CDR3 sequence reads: CAASLSTGFDEQFF. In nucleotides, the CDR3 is TGTGCCGCCAGCCTGAGCACAGGGTTTGATGAGCAGTTCTTC.

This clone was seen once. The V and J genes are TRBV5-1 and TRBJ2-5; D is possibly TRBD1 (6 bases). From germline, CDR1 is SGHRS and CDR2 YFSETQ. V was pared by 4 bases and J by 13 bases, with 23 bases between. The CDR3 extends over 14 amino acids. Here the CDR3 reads CASSPRTVTEVGYF. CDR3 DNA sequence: TGCGCCAGCAGCCCTCGGACAGTTACCGAGGTGGGGTACTTC.

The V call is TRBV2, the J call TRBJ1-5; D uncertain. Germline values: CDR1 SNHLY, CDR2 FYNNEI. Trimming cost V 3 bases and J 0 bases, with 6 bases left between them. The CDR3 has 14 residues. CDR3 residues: CASSEFLSNQPQHF. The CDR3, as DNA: TGTGCCAGCAGTGAGTTTCTTAGCAATCAGCCCCAGCATTTT.

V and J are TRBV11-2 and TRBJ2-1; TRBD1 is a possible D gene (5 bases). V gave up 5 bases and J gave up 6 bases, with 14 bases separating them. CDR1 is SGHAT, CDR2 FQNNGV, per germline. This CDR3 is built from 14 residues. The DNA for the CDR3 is TGTGCCAGCAGCCTCAACCCTCAGGGCAATGAGCAGTTCTTC. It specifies CASSLNPQGNEQFF.

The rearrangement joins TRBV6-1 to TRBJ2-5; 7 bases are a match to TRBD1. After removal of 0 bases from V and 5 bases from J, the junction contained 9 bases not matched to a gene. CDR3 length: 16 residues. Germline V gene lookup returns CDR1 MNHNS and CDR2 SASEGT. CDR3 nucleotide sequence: TGTGCCAGCAGTGAAGCGCTCGGGCAGGGGGTGGAGACCCAGTACTTC. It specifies CASSEALGQGVETQYF.

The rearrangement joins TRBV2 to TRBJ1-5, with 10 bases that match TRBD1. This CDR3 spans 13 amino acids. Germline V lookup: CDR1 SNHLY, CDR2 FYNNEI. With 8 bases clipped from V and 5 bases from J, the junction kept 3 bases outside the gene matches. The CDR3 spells CASGGQGYQPQHF. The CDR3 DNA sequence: TGTGCCAGCGGGGGACAGGGGTATCAGCCCCAGCATTTT.

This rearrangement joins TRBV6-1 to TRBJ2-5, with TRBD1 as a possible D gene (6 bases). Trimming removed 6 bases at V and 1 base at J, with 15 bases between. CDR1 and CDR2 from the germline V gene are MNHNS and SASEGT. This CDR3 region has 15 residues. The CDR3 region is CASSAMDSFQETQYF. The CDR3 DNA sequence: TGTGCCAGCAGCGCTATGGACAGCTTCCAAGAGACCCAGTACTTC.